The 32 T cell receptor beta chains below come from one sample, sequenced in a study of T cell responses to AZD1222 COVID-19 vaccine. Clones were sequenced by immunoSEQ multiplex PCR, and TCRdb holds only the in-frame ones, with some missing. The profile shows fewer than 70,000 clones, about 91% of them singletons. Source: peripheral blood, taken 28 days after the second AZD1222 dose. These receptors all stem from an adult who received the AZD1222 COVID-19 vaccine.

The chain has TRBV2 and TRBJ1-2; D not certain. The germline V and J ends were trimmed by 3 bases and 5 bases, with 13 bases remaining between them. CDR3 length: 14 residues. Per the germline V gene, CDR1 is SNHLY and CDR2 is FYNNEI. The CDR3 spells CASSDVLNTYGYTF. For the CDR3, the DNA is TGTGCCAGCAGTGATGTCCTGAATACTTATGGCTACACCTTC.

This rearrangement joins TRBV4-2 to TRBJ1-2, with no clear D. V shed 0 bases and J shed 1 base, with 9 bases lying between them. CDR1 and CDR2 from the germline V gene are LGHNA and YNFKEQ. This CDR3 has 15 amino acids. CDR3 nucleotide sequence: TGTGCCAGCAGCCAAGATAACAGTCTTAACTATGGCTACACCTTC. Translating it yields CASSQDNSLNYGYTF.

The V gene is TRBV27, the J gene TRBJ2-6; D call uncertain. The V gene's germline CDR1 is MNHEY and CDR2 SMNVEV (reference sequence). The length of the CDR3 is 17 residues. Trimming removed 1 base from V and 0 bases from J, with 10 bases in between. The CDR3 protein is CASSLWRPDSGANVLTF. CDR3 DNA sequence: TGTGCCAGCAGTTTATGGCGGCCGGACTCTGGGGCCAACGTCCTGACTTTC.

The chain has TRBV19 and TRBJ2-1, with 9 bases matching TRBD2. CDR1 and CDR2 from the germline V gene are LNHDA and SQIVND (reference sequence). Trimming cost V 4 bases and J 7 bases; bases outside gene matches: 8. The CDR3 runs 15 residues. CDR3 region: CASSKLAGYTNEQFF. CDR3 DNA: TGTGCCAGTAGTAAACTAGCGGGTTATACAAATGAGCAGTTCTTC.

By sample share, this clone is medium-sized. This chain connects TRBV6-1 to TRBJ1-5; D perhaps matches TRBD1 (6 bases). V lost 0 bases and J lost 4, with 13 bases in between. The germline V gene has CDR1 MNHNS and CDR2 SASEGT. This CDR3 has 16 residues. The CDR3: CASSEAPRGANQPQHF. CDR3 DNA sequence: TGTGCCAGCAGTGAAGCGCCCCGGGGGGCTAATCAGCCCCAGCATTTT.

This clone was seen a few times. The rearrangement links TRBV5-1 to TRBJ1-1; 7 nucleotides match TRBD1. V lost 6 bases to trimming and J lost 0 bases; unmatched junction nucleotides: 5. CDR3 length equals 14 residues. Germline CDR1 is SGHRS and CDR2 is YFSETQ. CDR3 residues: CASIRDSMNTEAFF. In nucleotides, the CDR3 is TGCGCCAGCATCAGGGACAGTATGAACACTGAAGCTTTCTTT.

This clone was picked up one time. The chain links TRBV30 to TRBJ2-2, with D possibly matching TRBD2 (6 bases). CDR1 GTSNPN and CDR2 SVGIG come from the germline V gene (reference sequence). V lost 3 bases and J lost 7, with 21 bases in between. This CDR3 contains 16 residues. CDR3 sequence reads: CAWRQTWGRSGGELFF. In nucleotides, the CDR3 is TGTGCCTGGAGACAGACTTGGGGGAGGAGTGGCGGGGAGCTGTTTTTT.

V and J are TRBV6-5 and TRBJ1-4; 7 nucleotides align to TRBD1. Per the germline V gene, CDR1 is MNHEY and CDR2 is SVGAGI. V was clipped by 6 bases and J by 2 bases; unmatched bases: 6. The CDR3 has 15 amino acids. CDR3 bases: TGTGCCAGCAGCGACAGGGAATGGACTAATGAAAAACTGTTTTTT. Residues: CASSDREWTNEKLFF.

The chain has TRBV12-5 and TRBJ1-1; no definite D call. V dropped 8 bases and J dropped 1 base, with 11 bases sitting between them. The CDR3 covers 13 residues. The germline gives CDR1 LGHNT, CDR2 FRNRAP. CDR3 region: CASTRLSNTEAFF. The CDR3 DNA sequence: TGTGCTAGTACCAGGTTATCGAACACTGAAGCTTTCTTT.

The chain combines TRBV6-2 or TRBV6-3 with TRBJ1-3, with a tentative D call TRBD1 (6 bases). The CDR3 length is 17 residues. The germline V gene has CDR1 MNHEY and CDR2 SVGEGT. Trimming removed 4 bases at V and 0 bases at J, with 16 bases between. The CDR3 DNA is TGTGCCAGCAGTTCCGTAGGCCGGGACACCTCTGGAAACACCATATATTTT. Its protein product is CASSSVGRDTSGNTIYF.

The V gene is TRBV3-1 (or the pseudogene TRBV3-2), the J gene TRBJ1-4; D perhaps matches TRBD1 (5 bases). This CDR3 region has 13 residues. The ends were cut back, 4 bases at V and 9 bases at J, with 12 bases in the middle. Germline V lookup: CDR1 LGHDT, CDR2 YNNKEL (reference sequence). In nucleotides, the CDR3 is TGTGCCAGCAGCCCGTGGGACGGGAAAAAACTGTTTTTT. Protein: CASSPWDGKKLFF.

The chain couples TRBV15 to TRBJ1-1, with 9 bases matching TRBD1. CDR3 length equals 15 residues. V dropped 3 bases and J dropped 6; count of bases not matched to a gene: 8. CDR1 LNHNV and CDR2 YYDKDF come from the germline V gene (reference sequence). CDR3 DNA sequence: TGTGCCACCAGCAGTCCCGGGACAGGGAAAGCTGAAGCTTTCTTT. As protein: CATSSPGTGKAEAFF.

This clone was detected once. This chain joins TRBV11-3 and TRBJ2-3; D is tentatively TRBD1 or TRBD2 (6 bases each). CDR1 is SGHNT and CDR2 is YENEEA in the germline V gene. Trimming removed 3 bases from V and 1 base from J, with 8 bases in between. The CDR3 length is 14 residues. CDR3 DNA: TGTGCCAGCAGCTTGAGGGGGGGCACAGATACGCAGTATTTT. Translated, it gives CASSLRGGTDTQYF.

The chain links TRBV7-3 to TRBJ2-3, with TRBD2 matching 7 bases. The CDR3 has 16 amino acids. Germline V gene data show CDR1 as SGHTA and CDR2 as FQGTGA. The V segment lost 5 bases and the J segment 1 base; nucleotides outside the gene matches: 9. The CDR3 nucleotides are TGTGCCAGCAGCATTCAAGGGACTACCGGCACAGATACGCAGTATTTT. Residues: CASSIQGTTGTDTQYF.

This rearrangement joins TRBV11-2 to TRBJ1-1, with a tentative D call TRBD1 (5 bases). The CDR3 has 14 amino acids. Trimming removed 5 bases from V and 1 base from J, with 11 bases in between. Germline lookup yields CDR1 SGHAT and CDR2 FQNNGV. The CDR3 reads CASSTGGTNTEAFF. As DNA, the CDR3 is TGTGCCAGCAGCACCGGGGGGACGAACACTGAAGCTTTCTTT.

The chain joins TRBV10-1 to TRBJ2-2; no clear D gene. The ends were cut back, 10 bases at V and 0 bases at J, with 12 bases in the middle. This CDR3 region has 14 residues. CDR1 is WNHNN and CDR2 is SYGVQD in the germline V gene (reference sequence). CDR3 protein: CATMASANTGELFF. The CDR3 DNA is TGCGCCACCATGGCGTCCGCGAACACCGGGGAGCTGTTTTTT.

The chain has TRBV11-2 and TRBJ1-5; a possible D gene is TRBD1 (5 bases). V was trimmed by 1 base and J by 0 bases, leaving 7 bases between them. From germline, CDR1 is SGHAT and CDR2 FQNNGV. This CDR3 comprises 15 residues. The CDR3 protein is CASSLGTNSNQPQHF. The CDR3 DNA sequence: TGTGCCAGCAGCTTAGGGACAAATAGCAATCAGCCCCAGCATTTT.

The chain has TRBV10-1 and TRBJ2-1; a weak D match, TRBD2 (6 bases). Trimming took 3 bases from V and 8 from J, leaving 14 bases between them. This CDR3 comprises 14 residues. Germline V gene sequence: CDR1 WNHNN, CDR2 SYGVQD (reference sequence). This CDR3 is CASSDGGGLDEQFF. The CDR3 nucleotides read TGCGCCAGCAGTGACGGAGGAGGGCTGGATGAGCAGTTCTTC.

V gene TRBV19 combines with J gene TRBJ1-5, with D unclear. The CDR3 is 15 residues long. Trimming pared 1 base from V and 0 bases from J, leaving 7 bases between. Germline CDR1 is LNHDA and CDR2 is SQIVND (reference sequence). The CDR3 region has the DNA TGTGCCAGTAGTATAGGCCAGCATAGCAATCAGCCCCAGCATTTT. Protein: CASSIGQHSNQPQHF.

Regarding this clone: This sample also contains other DNA sequences that code for the same CDR3. The CDR3 reads CASSLQGGTEAFF. CDR3 DNA: TGTGCCAGCAGTTTACAGGGCGGCACTGAAGCTTTCTTT. The chain joins TRBV6-5 to TRBJ1-1; D possibly corresponds to TRBD1 (6 bases). Trimming stripped 4 bases from V and 4 bases from J, with 10 bases between. Germline V gene sequence: CDR1 MNHEY, CDR2 SVGAGI. The CDR3 contains 13 residues.

The CDR3 sequence: CASSPGPDRRYGYTF. Written as DNA, the CDR3 is TGTGCCAGCAGCCCTGGACCGGACCGGCGCTATGGCTACACCTTC. The chain uses TRBV7-3 and TRBJ1-2, with no clear D. Trimming pared 5 bases from V and 4 bases from J, leaving 17 bases between. CDR1 and CDR2 from the germline V gene are SGHTA and FQGTGA. This CDR3 is 15 amino acids long.

J is TRBJ2-3 and V is TRBV11-3; D gene unclear. V lost 3 bases, J lost 4 bases, and 8 bases lay in between. CDR1 and CDR2 (germline): SGHNT, YENEEA. The CDR3 totals 13 residues. CDR3 sequence (DNA): TGTGCCAGCAGCTTGTGGGGTGCAGATACGCAGTATTTT. It translates to CASSLWGADTQYF.

The CDR3 here is CASRPPRQGAGGELFF. The CDR3, as DNA: TGCGCCAGCAGACCTCCCCGACAGGGGGCTGGCGGGGAGCTGTTTTTT. This rearrangement joins TRBV5-1 to TRBJ2-2, with 10 bases that match TRBD1. Germline V CDR1 and CDR2: SGHRS, YFSETQ. V trimming: 5 bases; J trimming: 7 bases; junction bases outside the gene matches: 11. The length of the CDR3 is 16 residues. Looking up the rest from reference TRBV5-1 and TRBJ2-2 gives the full variable domain: KAGVTQTPRYLIKTRGQQVTLSCSPISGHRSVSWYQQTPGQGLQFLFEYFSETQRNKGNFPGRFSGRQFSNSRSEMNVSTLELGDSALYLCASRPPRQGAGGELFFGEGSRLTVL.

The chain employs TRBV6-5 and TRBJ1-5; TRBD1 aligns across 9 bases. The CDR3 is made up of 15 amino acids. Losses at the gene ends were 4 bases for V and 7 bases for J; bases not matched to a gene: 8. The V gene's germline CDR1 is MNHEY and CDR2 SVGAGI. This CDR3 is CASSSGQGVGQPQHF. In DNA form, the CDR3 reads TGTGCCAGCAGTTCGGGACAGGGAGTAGGGCAGCCCCAGCATTTT.

The V call is TRBV25-1, the J call TRBJ1-3; no definite D call. Deletions cut 4 bases from V and 5 bases from J, with 0 bases between. CDR3 size: 10 residues. Germline V gives CDR1 MGHDK, CDR2 SYGVNS. The CDR3 nucleotides read TGTGCCAGCAGTGGAAACACCATATATTTT. Its translation: CASSGNTIYF.

The gene calls are TRBV7-2 and TRBJ2-7; D unresolved. CDR1 is SGHTA, CDR2 FQGNSA, per germline. V was cut by 2 bases and J by 2 bases, with 13 bases left in between. The CDR3 loop spans 15 amino acids. The CDR3 region is CASSLNGQEPYEQYF. CDR3 DNA sequence: TGTGCCAGCAGCTTAAACGGTCAGGAGCCCTACGAGCAGTACTTC.

The chain combines TRBV5-1 with TRBJ1-6, with D possibly TRBD1 on 5 matching bases. Germline CDR1 and CDR2: SGHRS and YFSETQ. V was trimmed by 0 bases and J by 5 bases, leaving 12 bases between them. The CDR3 is made up of 16 amino acids. The CDR3 DNA reads TGCGCCAGCAGCTTGGCGGCAGGGCAAAATAATTCACCCCTCCACTTT. This encodes CASSLAAGQNNSPLHF.

CDR3 bases: TGTGCCAGCTCACCCCGCTCGACAGGGGGTAATGAAAAACTGTTTTTT. It encodes CASSPRSTGGNEKLFF. This chain uses TRBV18 with TRBJ1-4; 9 nucleotides agree with TRBD1. The CDR3 length is 16 residues. Germline assignment: CDR1 KGHSH and CDR2 LQKENI. The trim removed 3 bases at V and 4 bases at J, leaving 6 bases unmatched.

The chain joins TRBV3-1 (or the pseudogene TRBV3-2) to TRBJ1-5, with D tentatively TRBD1 (5 bases). The V end was cut by 5 bases, the J end by 5 bases, with 13 bases between. The CDR3 consists of 14 residues. The germline V gene encodes CDR1 LGHDT and CDR2 YNNKEL (reference sequence). This chain's CDR3 is CASSEGAGHQPQHF. The DNA of the CDR3 is TGTGCCAGCAGCGAAGGGGCAGGGCATCAGCCCCAGCATTTT.

The chain uses TRBV7-9 and TRBJ2-3; D unresolved. CDR3 length: 13 residues. V lost 1 base and J lost 3, with 5 bases in between. Per the germline V gene, CDR1 is SEHNR and CDR2 is FQNEAQ (reference sequence). In nucleotides, the CDR3 is TGTGCCAGCAGCTTAGACGGGACAGATACGCAGTATTTT. Protein: CASSLDGTDTQYF.

This clone was picked up one time. This chain links TRBV7-2 with TRBJ2-3, with D possibly being TRBD2 (5 bases). V was pared by 4 bases and J by 2 bases, with 19 bases between. CDR1 SGHTA and CDR2 FQGNSA come from the germline V gene. This CDR3 has 17 amino acids. The CDR3 coding sequence is TGTGCCAGCAGCTCGGCGGCAGCGGTACTCCCCACAGATACGCAGTATTTT. Translation gives CASSSAAAVLPTDTQYF. The variable domain in full, with the rest retrieved from reference TRBV7-2 and TRBJ2-3, is GAGVSQSPSNKVTEKGKDVELRCDPISGHTALYWYRQSLGQGLEFLIYFQGNSAPDKSGLPSDRFSAERTGGSVSTLTIQRTQQEDSAVYLCASSSAAAVLPTDTQYFGPGTRLTVL.

This sequence joins TRBV5-4 and TRBJ2-7, with D perhaps being TRBD1 or TRBD2 (5 bases each). The CDR3 is 17 amino acids. The germline CDR1 and CDR2 sequences are SGHNT and YYREEE (reference sequence). V shed 4 bases and J shed 0 bases, with 20 bases lying between them. The CDR3 here is CASSLGVTGPISYEQYF. CDR3 nucleotides: TGTGCCAGCAGCCTAGGAGTCACGGGGCCAATCTCCTACGAGCAGTACTTC.